Listed here are 21 T cell receptor beta chains from one sample, sequenced in a study of blood T cell repertoires in COVID-19. The assay was immunoSEQ multiplex PCR, and TCRdb's table has in-frame clones only and misses some. The sample shows 200,000 to 300,000 clones, approximately 86% of them seen only once. What was sequenced was PBMCs or T cells enriched from blood (not recorded which). These receptors were collected from a woman in her twenties or thirties with acute COVID-19.

Concerning this clone itself: Other DNA sequences from this sample encode an identical CDR3 as well. The J gene is TRBJ1-4, the V gene TRBV18; 8 bases are shared with TRBD1. Germline trimming cut 3 bases from V and 5 bases from J; bases unmatched to any gene: 5. CDR3 length equals 15 residues. CDR1 is KGHSH and CDR2 is LQKENI in the germline V gene. The CDR3 spells CASSPLTGANEKLFF. CDR3 bases: TGTGCCAGCTCACCCCTGACAGGGGCAAATGAAAAACTGTTTTTT.

The rearrangement uses TRBV5-1 and TRBJ2-7, with TRBD1 matching 10 bases. Germline assignment: CDR1 SGHRS and CDR2 YFSETQ. The CDR3 contains 14 residues. Trimming cost V 3 bases and J 3 bases; bases outside gene matches: 3. CDR3 sequence reads: CASSSDRGNYEQYF. CDR3 bases: TGCGCCAGCAGCTCGGACAGGGGGAACTACGAGCAGTACTTC.

The V and J genes are TRBV19 and TRBJ1-2, with D hard to call. In germline, CDR1 is LNHDA, CDR2 SQIVND (reference sequence). This CDR3 has 14 residues. The V end was cut by 4 bases, the J end by 5 bases, with 14 bases between. For the CDR3, the DNA is TGTGCCAGTAGTACCGGTCGGCGGCTTTATGGCTACACCTTC. Amino acids: CASSTGRRLYGYTF.

In its sample, this clone was seen a few times. The chain recombines TRBV5-1 with TRBJ1-2, with TRBD1 identical over 12 bases. CDR1 is SGHRS and CDR2 is YFSETQ in the germline V gene. This CDR3 spans 19 amino acids. J gave up 1 base and V 4 bases, and 14 bases lay outside the gene matches. DNA for the CDR3: TGCGCCAGCAGCCCCCTAACCCGGGACAGGGGGCGAGGTAACTATGGCTACACCTTC. It translates to CASSPLTRDRGRGNYGYTF. Looking up the rest from reference TRBV5-1 and TRBJ1-2 gives the full variable domain: KAGVTQTPRYLIKTRGQQVTLSCSPISGHRSVSWYQQTPGQGLQFLFEYFSETQRNKGNFPGRFSGRQFSNSRSEMNVSTLELGDSALYLCASSPLTRDRGRGNYGYTFGSGTRLTVV.

This chain connects TRBV6-1 to TRBJ1-2, with D maybe TRBD1 (6 bases). The CDR3 is 17 amino acids. Germline CDR1 and CDR2: MNHNS and SASEGT. V shed 3 bases and J shed 4 bases, with 21 bases lying between them. CDR3 nucleotides: TGTGCCAGCAGTGACCAACGGGACAACCAAGGCCTCTATGGCTACACCTTC. This encodes CASSDQRDNQGLYGYTF.

This clone was seen a few times. The gene calls are TRBV4-3 and TRBJ2-2; 9 bases align to TRBD2. From germline, CDR1 is LGHNA and CDR2 YSLEER. CDR3 length: 16 residues. V shed 1 base, J shed 4 bases, and the junction held 4 bases outside the gene matches. For the CDR3, the DNA is TGCGCCAGCAGCCAAGTGGTAGCGGGGGCCACCGGGGAGCTGTTTTTT. It codes for CASSQVVAGATGELFF.

The V gene is TRBV4-2, the J gene TRBJ1-6; D might be TRBD1 (5 bases). Trimming stripped 0 bases from V and 6 bases from J, with 9 bases between. The CDR3 has 15 residues. In germline, CDR1 is LGHNA, CDR2 YNFKEQ. The CDR3 nucleotides are TGTGCCAGCAGCCAAGATGGGGCAGGTAATTCACCCCTCCACTTT. Amino acid sequence: CASSQDGAGNSPLHF.

To note about this clone: Other nucleotide sequences from this sample produce the same CDR3. The V gene is TRBV12-3 or TRBV12-4, the J gene TRBJ2-5; TRBD1 agrees at 7 bases. Trimming removed 5 bases from V and 1 base from J; junction bases left unmatched: 1. The CDR3 is 13 amino acids. The CDR3 DNA reads as TGTGCCAGCAGTCGGGACAGCCAAGAGACCCAGTACTTC. Its translation is CASSRDSQETQYF.

The chain is built from TRBV5-5 and TRBJ1-1; the D gene is possibly TRBD1 (6 bases). V was pared by 0 bases and J by 1 base, with 19 bases between. This CDR3 is built from 18 residues. From germline, CDR1 is SGHKS and CDR2 YYEKEE (reference sequence). Here the CDR3 reads CASSLGIVQGHGNTEAFF. As DNA, the CDR3 is TGTGCCAGCAGCTTGGGAATCGTACAGGGCCATGGGAACACTGAAGCTTTCTTT.

The genes are TRBV11-1 and TRBJ1-1; 8 nucleotides match TRBD1. Germline assignment: CDR1 SGHAT and CDR2 FQDESV (reference sequence). J gave up 3 bases and V 3 bases, and 0 bases lay outside the gene matches. This CDR3 comprises 13 residues. The CDR3 loop is CASSLGQDTEAFF. The CDR3 coding sequence is TGTGCCAGCAGCTTGGGACAGGACACTGAAGCTTTCTTT.

The chain recombines TRBV4-1 with TRBJ2-5; weak D call: TRBD1 (5 bases). The germline V gene has CDR1 MGHRA and CDR2 YSYEKL. The CDR3 is 14 residues long. Trimming took 4 bases from V and 2 from J, leaving 11 bases between them. Here the CDR3 DNA reads TGCGCCAGCAGCCGGGGCAGGCTTCAAGAGACCCAGTACTTC. This translates into CASSRGRLQETQYF.

This chain joins TRBV4-1 and TRBJ2-5; 10 bases align to TRBD1. The V segment lost 3 bases and the J segment 7 bases; nucleotides outside the gene matches: 8. This CDR3 spans 15 amino acids. Germline CDR1 is MGHRA and CDR2 is YSYEKL. CDR3 nucleotides: TGCGCCAGCAGCCAGGAGGGACAGGGGAGATGGACCCAGTACTTC. Its protein product is CASSQEGQGRWTQYF.

This clone came up once. This chain uses TRBV4-2 with TRBJ2-2; 7 nucleotides line up with TRBD1. This CDR3 is 13 amino acids long. V gave up 1 base and J gave up 8 bases; unmatched junction bases: 1. Germline CDR1 and CDR2: LGHNA and YNFKEQ. As DNA, the CDR3 is TGTGCCAGCAGCCAAGCAGGGGGAGGGGAGCTGTTTTTT. This encodes CASSQAGGGELFF.

The sample holds a few counts of this clone. CDR3 sequence (DNA): TGTGCCAGCAGTGGTAGGGACTTCGTTTTTAGGGAGACCCAGTACTTC. It is translated as CASSGRDFVFRETQYF. This chain uses TRBV2 with TRBJ2-5, with D perhaps matching TRBD2 (6 bases). Germline V CDR1 and CDR2: SNHLY, FYNNEI. CDR3 length equals 16 residues. V was shortened by 4 bases and J by 5 bases, with 20 bases between the two germline ends. Looking up the rest from reference TRBV2 and TRBJ2-5 gives the full variable domain: EPEVTQTPSHQVTQMGQEVILRCVPISNHLYFYWYRQILGQKVEFLVSFYNNEISEKSEIFDDQFSVERPDGSNFTLKIRSTKLEDSAMYFCASSGRDFVFRETQYFGPGTRLLVL.

The rearrangement uses TRBV12-5 and TRBJ1-1; perhaps TRBD1 as D (5 bases). Trimming left V 0 bases short and J 0 bases short, with 17 bases between. The length of the CDR3 is 18 residues. Germline CDR1 LGHNT, CDR2 FRNRAP. The CDR3 reads CASGLVPWEGMMNTEAFF. The CDR3 region has the DNA TGTGCTAGTGGTTTGGTACCCTGGGAGGGGATGATGAACACTGAAGCTTTCTTT.

V usage is TRBV6-5 and J usage is TRBJ1-2; 11 bases are a match to TRBD1. The V gene end was trimmed by 4 bases and the J gene end by 2 bases; junction bases not matched to a gene: 6. This CDR3 region has 16 residues. Germline V gives CDR1 MNHEY, CDR2 SVGAGI. The CDR3 DNA reads TGTGCCAGCAGTTTCAACTGGGACAGGGGGAACTATGGCTACACCTTC. Amino acids: CASSFNWDRGNYGYTF.

The chain couples TRBV5-1 to TRBJ2-3, with TRBD2 matching 7 bases. CDR1 and CDR2 from the germline V gene are SGHRS and YFSETQ. With V trimmed by 1 base and J by 0 bases, 5 bases remained unmatched. The CDR3 spans 16 residues. CDR3 residues: CASSLTGTTSTDTQYF. The CDR3 DNA reads as TGCGCCAGCAGCTTGACCGGGACTACCAGCACAGATACGCAGTATTTT.

This clone came up once. The genes are TRBV2 and TRBJ2-3; 11 positions agree with TRBD2. The CDR3 spans 15 residues. The J segment lost 4 bases and the V segment lost 6 bases, leaving 6 bases of the junction unmatched. The germline V gene has CDR1 SNHLY and CDR2 FYNNEI. CDR3 protein: CASSETSGEADTQYF. The CDR3 region has the DNA TGTGCCAGCAGCGAGACTAGCGGGGAGGCAGATACGCAGTATTTT.

In its sample, this clone is medium-sized. CDR3 sequence: CASSLAPSRAPGDNEQFF. The CDR3 nucleotides are TGTGCCAGCAGCTTAGCTCCCAGCCGGGCCCCCGGGGACAATGAGCAGTTCTTC. The chain uses TRBV7-6 and TRBJ2-1; tentatively, D is TRBD2 (5 bases). Germline V gene data show CDR1 as SGHVS and CDR2 as FNYEAQ. Between the trimmed V and J ends, which lost 0 bases and 5 bases, there was a span of 20 bases. This CDR3 has 18 amino acids.

The rearrangement links TRBV2 to TRBJ1-1; TRBD1 is a possible D gene (5 bases). V shed 2 bases and J shed 1 base, with 11 bases lying between them. The CDR3 has 15 amino acids. Germline CDR1 reads SNHLY; CDR2 reads FYNNEI. The CDR3 spells CASSEYGGENTEAFF. The CDR3 region has the DNA TGTGCCAGCAGTGAATATGGGGGGGAGAACACTGAAGCTTTCTTT.

The rearrangement uses TRBV12-3 or TRBV12-4 and TRBJ1-1, with D perhaps matching TRBD1 (5 bases). Trimming removed 3 bases from V and 4 bases from J, with 9 bases in between. The CDR3 covers 13 residues. This chain's CDR3 is CASSFSGGTEAFF. CDR3 nucleotide sequence: TGTGCCAGCAGTTTTTCCGGGGGCACTGAAGCTTTCTTT.